Included here is one T cell receptor (beta chain) sequence, with context. The sample is drawn from a study of T cell changes during pregnancy in multiple sclerosis. The trim removed 5 bases at V and 3 bases at J, leaving 4 bases unmatched. From germline, CDR1 is SGHTA and CDR2 FQGNSA. This CDR3 comprises 14 residues. Here immunoSEQ multiplex PCR was the method, and the copy in TCRdb shows in-frame clones only, minus some. The sample shows around 62,000 clones, approximately 91% of them seen only once. V usage is TRBV7-2 and J usage is TRBJ2-5; the match to TRBD2 covers 9 bases. This sequence originates from a female donor with multiple sclerosis, enrolled in a pregnancy study. Here the sequenced sample was CD4+ T cells from peripheral blood mononuclear cells, taken in the first trimester of pregnancy. The CDR3 DNA sequence: TGTGCCAGCAGCCTTAGCGGGGGAGAAGAGACCCAGTACTTC. Its translation: CASSLSGGEETQYF.